These 20 T cell receptor beta chains were all obtained from the same sample, sequenced in a study of OX40 agonist ivuxolimab in advanced cancers. TCRdb's table, derived via immunoSEQ multiplex PCR, lists solely in-frame clones and lacks some. Counted here are around 25,000 clones, approximately 80% occurring once; the ten biggest clones make up less than 25%. Here the sequenced sample was CD4+ or CD8+ T cells sorted from blood, taken in a trial of the OX40 agonist ivuxolimab. Source of these receptors: an adult with an advanced solid tumor such as melanoma, head and neck, liver or kidney cancer.

This clone appeared once. For the CDR3, the DNA is TGTGCCAGCAGTGAACTCAGCAGCTACAATGAGCAGTTCTTC. Its protein is CASSELSSYNEQFF. V gene TRBV6-1 combines with J gene TRBJ2-1; D is ambiguous. V was pared by 2 bases and J by 3 bases, with 8 bases between. Germline CDR1 MNHNS, CDR2 SASEGT. This CDR3 region has 14 residues.

The chain has TRBV6-5 and TRBJ2-3; D is possibly TRBD2 (5 bases). V was trimmed by 5 bases and J by 5 bases, leaving 11 bases between them. This CDR3 spans 13 amino acids. Germline V lookup: CDR1 MNHEY, CDR2 SVGAGI. The CDR3 DNA reads TGTGCCAGCAGTCGAGGACTGGGAGATACGCAGTATTTT. Translating gives CASSRGLGDTQYF.

This chain links TRBV5-1 with TRBJ2-5, with TRBD1 matching over 7 bases. This CDR3 is 13 amino acids long. Germline trimming cut 2 bases from V and 4 bases from J; bases unmatched to any gene: 2. The V gene's germline CDR1 is SGHRS and CDR2 YFSETQ. The CDR3 DNA sequence: TGCGCCAGCAGCTTTGAGGGGGCAGAGACCCAGTACTTC. It yields the protein CASSFEGAETQYF.

The chain combines TRBV27 with TRBJ2-6; D is ambiguous. V lost 2 bases to trimming and J lost 3 bases, with 5 bases between them. The germline CDR1 and CDR2 sequences are MNHEY and SMNVEV (reference sequence). The CDR3 has 14 residues. The CDR3 spells CASSLGIGANVLTF. The CDR3 region has the DNA TGTGCCAGCAGTTTAGGGATTGGGGCCAACGTCCTGACTTTC.

The chain links TRBV2 to TRBJ2-3, with TRBD1 as a possible D gene (6 bases). With 3 bases removed from V and 1 base from J, the gap between germline ends came to 8 bases. Germline lookup yields CDR1 SNHLY and CDR2 FYNNEI. The CDR3 is 14 residues long. The CDR3 coding sequence is TGTGCCAGCAGTGACTCAGGGGGCACAGATACGCAGTATTTT. Its translation: CASSDSGGTDTQYF.

The chain employs TRBV15 and TRBJ2-7; D gene uncertain. CDR1 LNHNV and CDR2 YYDKDF come from the germline V gene (reference sequence). Trimming removed 0 bases at V and 2 bases at J, with 8 bases between. This CDR3 region has 14 residues. DNA for the CDR3: TGTGCCACCAGCAGAGAATGGCTGACCTACGAGCAGTACTTC. Translation: CATSREWLTYEQYF.

Comment on this clone: A read error may produce the germline difference seen at one junction end. This CDR3 is also generated by other DNA sequences in the sample. The gene calls are TRBV11-2 and TRBJ1-2, with 9 bases fitting TRBD1. CDR3 length: 14 amino acids. CDR1 SGHAT and CDR2 FQNNGV come from the germline V gene. In DNA, the CDR3 is TGCGCCAGCAGCTTAGTACAGGGGGCCTCTGGCTACACCTTC. It translates to CASSLVQGASGYTF.

This chain joins TRBV11-2 and TRBJ1-5; 9 bases align to TRBD1. V dropped 5 bases and J dropped 4; count of bases not matched to a gene: 3. Germline V CDR1 and CDR2: SGHAT, FQNNGV. The CDR3 runs to 14 residues. CDR3 loop: CASSTGQGNQPQHF. CDR3 nucleotide sequence: TGTGCCAGCAGCACGGGACAGGGAAATCAGCCCCAGCATTTT.

To note about this clone: At one boundary the junction diverges from the germline segment, which might be a read error. V usage is TRBV6-1 and J usage is TRBJ2-3; TRBD1 is a possible D gene (6 bases). Germline CDR1 reads MNHNS; CDR2 reads SASEGT. The CDR3 consists of 15 residues. Written as DNA, the CDR3 is TGTGCCATCAGTGAGTCTGGACAGTGGACAGATACGCAGTATTTT. It specifies CAISESGQWTDTQYF.

The V gene is TRBV9, the J gene TRBJ2-3; TRBD2 is a possible D gene (6 bases). This CDR3 has 15 residues. V shed 0 bases and J shed 9 bases, with 17 bases lying between them. The germline V gene encodes CDR1 SGDLS and CDR2 YYNGEE. CDR3 sequence reads: CASSVAGPSGDTQYF. The CDR3 nucleotides read TGTGCCAGCAGCGTAGCTGGGCCGTCGGGAGACACGCAGTATTTT.

The chain recombines TRBV7-3 with TRBJ2-3; perhaps TRBD1 as D (6 bases). Germline values: CDR1 SGHTA, CDR2 FQGTGA. The CDR3 is made up of 16 amino acids. The V and J ends lost 5 bases and 0 bases respectively, with 15 bases between them. CDR3 sequence: CASSPAGATSTDTQYF. The CDR3 nucleotides read TGTGCCAGCAGCCCCGCAGGGGCCACTAGCACAGATACGCAGTATTTT.

The genes are TRBV10-1 and TRBJ1-4, with D possibly TRBD1 on 5 matching bases. This CDR3 region has 17 residues. V gave up 2 bases and J gave up 4 bases, with 17 bases separating them. CDR1 is WNHNN and CDR2 is SYGVQD in the germline V gene (reference sequence). CDR3 nucleotide sequence: TGCGCCAGCAGTGAGGGACACCGACCGAACCTTAATGAAAAACTGTTTTTT. This encodes CASSEGHRPNLNEKLFF.

The J gene is TRBJ2-5, the V gene TRBV19, with D tentatively TRBD1 (6 bases). CDR3 length: 16 amino acids. Germline CDR1 and CDR2: LNHDA and SQIVND (reference sequence). The germline V and J ends were trimmed by 5 bases and 0 bases, with 16 bases remaining between them. CDR3 sequence reads: CASSFGTLQYQETQYF. CDR3 DNA: TGTGCCAGTAGTTTCGGGACACTTCAGTACCAAGAGACCCAGTACTTC.

J is TRBJ2-7 and V is TRBV27; D uncertain. Per the germline V gene, CDR1 is MNHEY and CDR2 is SMNVEV (reference sequence). V lost 5 bases and J lost 5, with 22 bases in between. The length of the CDR3 is 16 residues. In DNA form, the CDR3 reads TGTGCCAGCAGTGGATTAAACATCCTTAAGGGCCACGAGCAGTACTTC. Amino acid sequence: CASSGLNILKGHEQYF.

The J gene is TRBJ2-3, the V gene TRBV28; D uncertain. CDR1 is MDHEN, CDR2 SYDVKM, per germline. CDR3 size: 12 residues. The ends were cut back, 9 bases at V and 5 bases at J, with 12 bases in the middle. CDR3 loop: CASNKWGDTQYF. The CDR3 nucleotides read TGTGCCAGTAACAAGTGGGGAGATACGCAGTATTTT.

The V call is TRBV27, the J call TRBJ2-7; weak D call: TRBD1 (6 bases). V was cut by 0 bases and J by 2 bases, with 8 bases left in between. The germline CDR1 and CDR2 sequences are MNHEY and SMNVEV (reference sequence). The CDR3 consists of 14 residues. The CDR3 bases are TGTGCCAGCAGTTTATCCAGGGGTCCCTACGAGCAGTACTTC. Residues: CASSLSRGPYEQYF.

The chain recombines TRBV19 with TRBJ1-1; D ambiguous. The germline V gene has CDR1 LNHDA and CDR2 SQIVND (reference sequence). The CDR3 covers 15 residues. Trimming left V 7 bases short and J 3 bases short, with 18 bases between. CDR3 amino acids: CASIFSSNGYTEAFF. CDR3 bases: TGTGCCAGTATTTTTTCATCAAACGGTTACACTGAAGCTTTCTTT.

The chain employs TRBV28 and TRBJ2-4, with no clear D. CDR3 length: 14 amino acids. The V end was cut by 7 bases, the J end by 0 bases, with 10 bases between. CDR1 is MDHEN and CDR2 is SYDVKM in the germline V gene. CDR3 sequence reads: CASTPSLAKNIQYF. CDR3 sequence (DNA): TGTGCCAGCACCCCATCTCTAGCCAAAAACATTCAGTACTTC.

This rearrangement joins TRBV5-1 to TRBJ2-2; D is undetermined. CDR3 length equals 17 residues. Germline V gives CDR1 SGHRS, CDR2 YFSETQ. The V and J ends lost 0 bases and 5 bases respectively, with 17 bases between them. The CDR3 DNA reads as TGCGCCAGCAGCTTGGTAAAGACAAAGATTGAAACCGGGGAGCTGTTTTTT. Its protein is CASSLVKTKIETGELFF.

V and J are TRBV10-2 and TRBJ2-7, with D possibly called TRBD1 or TRBD2 (5 bases each). Germline V gives CDR1 WSHSY, CDR2 SAAADI. The V end lost 6 bases, the J end lost 4 bases, and 16 bases lay between the germline ends. CDR3 size: 14 residues. The CDR3, as DNA: TGCGCCAGCAGCCTGGGACGAGGAGAGTACGAGCAGTACTTC. Its translation is CASSLGRGEYEQYF.